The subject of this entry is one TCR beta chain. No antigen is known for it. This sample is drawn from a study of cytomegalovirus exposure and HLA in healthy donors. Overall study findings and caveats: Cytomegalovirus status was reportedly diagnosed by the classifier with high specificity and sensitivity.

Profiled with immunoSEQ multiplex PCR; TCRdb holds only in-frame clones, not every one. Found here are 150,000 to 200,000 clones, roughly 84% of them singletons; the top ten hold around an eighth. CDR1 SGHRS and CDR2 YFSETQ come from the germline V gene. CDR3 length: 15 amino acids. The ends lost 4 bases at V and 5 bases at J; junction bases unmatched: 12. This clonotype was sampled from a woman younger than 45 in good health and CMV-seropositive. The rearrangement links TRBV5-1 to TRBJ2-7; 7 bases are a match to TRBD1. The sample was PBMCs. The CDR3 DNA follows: TGCGCCAGCAGCAAGAACACCGGGACAGTCGACGAGCAGTACTTC. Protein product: CASSKNTGTVDEQYF.